This TCR beta chain was retrieved from a study of OX40 agonist ivuxolimab in advanced cancers. About the study: A male proportion of 82.7% was recorded, with mean age about 62 years and range 23 to 79. Among those treated, three patients had partial responses, one with hepatocellular carcinoma and two with cutaneous melanoma. Study-wide results and caveats: CD4+ and CD8+ blood T cells expanded clonally by week 6 at 0.1 to 3.0 mg/kg.

No patient had autoimmune disease or received systemic immunosuppression. In the case of this clone: Its specificity is unknown.

Assay: immunoSEQ multiplex PCR; the TCRdb copy retains only in-frame clones and omits some. The table has roughly 40,000 clones, around 87% seen once; the top ten hold about 4.7%. This specimen was CD4+ or CD8+ T cells sorted from blood, taken in a trial of the OX40 agonist ivuxolimab. This TCR came from an adult with an advanced solid tumor such as melanoma, head and neck, liver or kidney cancer.

CDR3: CASSHDVQANYGYTF. CDR3 coding DNA: TGTGCCAGCTCACACGACGTCCAAGCTAACTATGGCTACACCTTC. The chain joins TRBV18 to TRBJ1-2; the D is unclear. CDR1 and CDR2 (germline): KGHSH, LQKENI. Trimming cost V 4 bases and J 0 bases, with 12 bases left between them. The CDR3 is 15 amino acids.